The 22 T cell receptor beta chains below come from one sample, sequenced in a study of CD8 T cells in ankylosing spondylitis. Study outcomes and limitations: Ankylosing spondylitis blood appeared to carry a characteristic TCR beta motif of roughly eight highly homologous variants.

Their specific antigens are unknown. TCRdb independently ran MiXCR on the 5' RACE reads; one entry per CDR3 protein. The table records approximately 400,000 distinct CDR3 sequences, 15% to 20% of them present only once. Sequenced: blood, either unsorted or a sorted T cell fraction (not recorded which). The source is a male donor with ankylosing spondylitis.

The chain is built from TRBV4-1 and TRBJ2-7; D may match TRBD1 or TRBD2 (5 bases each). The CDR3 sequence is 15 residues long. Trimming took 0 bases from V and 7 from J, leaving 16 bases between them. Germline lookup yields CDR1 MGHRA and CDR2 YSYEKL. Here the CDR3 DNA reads TGCGCCAGCAGCCAAGATTTACTTGGGGGAATTGAGCAGTACTTC. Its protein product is CASSQDLLGGIEQYF.

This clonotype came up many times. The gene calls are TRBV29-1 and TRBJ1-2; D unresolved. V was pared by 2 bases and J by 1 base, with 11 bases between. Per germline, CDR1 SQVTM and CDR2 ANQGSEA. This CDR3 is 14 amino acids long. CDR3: CSVEIVADNYGYTF. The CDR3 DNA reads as TGCAGCGTTGAAATCGTGGCGGATAACTATGGCTACACCTTC.

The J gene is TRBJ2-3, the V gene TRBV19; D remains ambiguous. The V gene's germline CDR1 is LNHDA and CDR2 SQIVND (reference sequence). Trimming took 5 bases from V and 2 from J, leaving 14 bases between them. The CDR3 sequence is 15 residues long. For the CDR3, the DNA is TGTGCCAGTAGTCTTAGTCCCGTCCCCACAGATACGCAGTATTTT. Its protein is CASSLSPVPTDTQYF. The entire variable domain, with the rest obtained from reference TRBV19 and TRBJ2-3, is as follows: DGGITQSPKYLFRKEGQNVTLSCEQNLNHDAMYWYRQDPGQGLRLIYYSQIVNDFQKGDIAEGYSVSREKKESFPLTVTSAQKNPTAFYLCASSLSPVPTDTQYFGPGTRLTVL.

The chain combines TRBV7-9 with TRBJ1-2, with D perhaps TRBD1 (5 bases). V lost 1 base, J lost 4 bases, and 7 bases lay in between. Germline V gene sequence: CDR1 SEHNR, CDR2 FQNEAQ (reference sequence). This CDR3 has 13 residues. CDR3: CASSLDRPYGYTF. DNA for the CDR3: TGTGCCAGCAGCTTAGACAGGCCCTATGGCTACACCTTC. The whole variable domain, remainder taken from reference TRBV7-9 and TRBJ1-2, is DTGVSQNPRHKITKRGQNVTFRCDPISEHNRLYWYRQTLGQGPEFLTYFQNEAQLEKSRLLSDRFSAERPKGSFSTLEIQRTEQGDSAMYLCASSLDRPYGYTFGSGTRLTVV.

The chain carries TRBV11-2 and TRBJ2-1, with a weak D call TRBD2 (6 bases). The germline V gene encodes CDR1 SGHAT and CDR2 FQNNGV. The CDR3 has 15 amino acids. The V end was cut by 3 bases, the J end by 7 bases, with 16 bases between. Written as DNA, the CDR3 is TGTGCCAGCAGCTTGGGGCGGGGAATGTGGAATGAGCAGTTCTTC. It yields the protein CASSLGRGMWNEQFF. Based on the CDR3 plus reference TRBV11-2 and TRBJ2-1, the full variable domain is EAGVAQSPRYKIIEKRQSVAFWCNPISGHATLYWYQQILGQGPKLLIQFQNNGVVDDSQLPKDRFSAERLKGVDSTLKIQPAKLEDSAVYLCASSLGRGMWNEQFFGPGTRLTVL.

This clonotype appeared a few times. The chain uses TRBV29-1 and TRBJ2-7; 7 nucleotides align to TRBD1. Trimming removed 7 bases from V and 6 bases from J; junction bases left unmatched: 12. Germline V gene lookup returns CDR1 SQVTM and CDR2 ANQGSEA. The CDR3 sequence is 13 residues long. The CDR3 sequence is CSAATGSKGEQYF. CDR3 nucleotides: TGCAGCGCAGCGACAGGGTCCAAGGGCGAGCAGTACTTC.

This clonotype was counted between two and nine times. CDR3 sequence: CSVEDFGTSYEQYF. CDR3 nucleotides: TGCAGCGTTGAAGATTTTGGCACCTCCTACGAGCAGTACTTC. The gene calls are TRBV29-1 and TRBJ2-7, with no clear D. V was trimmed by 0 bases and J by 0 bases, leaving 9 bases between them. Germline V gene sequence: CDR1 SQVTM, CDR2 ANQGSEA. The CDR3 runs to 14 residues.

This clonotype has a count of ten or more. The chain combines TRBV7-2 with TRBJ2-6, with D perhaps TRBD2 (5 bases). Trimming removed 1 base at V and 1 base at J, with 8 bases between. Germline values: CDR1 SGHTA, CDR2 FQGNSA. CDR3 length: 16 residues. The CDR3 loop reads CASSLERVSGANVLTF. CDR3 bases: TGTGCCAGCAGCTTAGAGAGGGTATCTGGGGCCAACGTCCTGACTTTC.

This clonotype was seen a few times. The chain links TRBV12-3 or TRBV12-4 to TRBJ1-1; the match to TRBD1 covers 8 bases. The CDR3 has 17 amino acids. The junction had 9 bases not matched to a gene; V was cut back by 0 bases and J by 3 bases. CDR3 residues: CASSLAGPGGADTEAFF. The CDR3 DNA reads TGTGCCAGCAGTTTAGCGGGGCCAGGGGGCGCGGACACTGAAGCTTTCTTT.

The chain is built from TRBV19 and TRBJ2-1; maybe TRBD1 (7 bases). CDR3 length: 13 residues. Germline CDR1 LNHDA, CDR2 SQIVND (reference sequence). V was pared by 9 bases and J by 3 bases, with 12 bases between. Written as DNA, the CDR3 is TGTGCCAGCGCGGGACAGCTCTACAATGAGCAGTTCTTC. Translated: CASAGQLYNEQFF.

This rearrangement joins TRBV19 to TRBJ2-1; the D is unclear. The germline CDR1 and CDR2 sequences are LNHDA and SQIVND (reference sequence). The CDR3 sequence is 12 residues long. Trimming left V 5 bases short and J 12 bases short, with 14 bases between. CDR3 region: CASSFAGSSQFF. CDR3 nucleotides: TGTGCCAGTAGTTTTGCAGGCTCTTCGCAGTTCTTC.

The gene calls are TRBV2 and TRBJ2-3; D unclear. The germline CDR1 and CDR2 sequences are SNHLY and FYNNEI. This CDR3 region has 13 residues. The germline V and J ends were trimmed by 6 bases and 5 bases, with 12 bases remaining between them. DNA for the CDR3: TGTGCCAGCAGATTAGGCTTATTAGATACGCAGTATTTT. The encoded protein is CASRLGLLDTQYF.

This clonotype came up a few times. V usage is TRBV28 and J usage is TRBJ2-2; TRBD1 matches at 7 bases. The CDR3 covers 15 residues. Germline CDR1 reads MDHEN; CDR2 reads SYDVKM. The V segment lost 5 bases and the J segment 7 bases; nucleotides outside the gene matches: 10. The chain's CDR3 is CASSAGGKSVGELFF. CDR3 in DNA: TGTGCCAGCAGTGCAGGGGGTAAGAGCGTCGGGGAGCTGTTTTTT.

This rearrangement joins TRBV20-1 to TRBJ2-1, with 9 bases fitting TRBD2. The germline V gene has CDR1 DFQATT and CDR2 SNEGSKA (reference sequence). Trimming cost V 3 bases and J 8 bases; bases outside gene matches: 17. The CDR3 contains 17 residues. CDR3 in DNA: TGCAGTGCTAGCGTGGGACTAGCTAGGAGAGGGCTCGATGAGCAGTTCTTC. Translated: CSASVGLARRGLDEQFF.

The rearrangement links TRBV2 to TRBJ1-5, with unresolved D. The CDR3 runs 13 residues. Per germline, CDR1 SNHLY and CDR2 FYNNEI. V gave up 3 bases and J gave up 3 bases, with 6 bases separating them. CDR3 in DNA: TGTGCCAGCAGTGATGGAGTCAATCAGCCCCAGCATTTT. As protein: CASSDGVNQPQHF.

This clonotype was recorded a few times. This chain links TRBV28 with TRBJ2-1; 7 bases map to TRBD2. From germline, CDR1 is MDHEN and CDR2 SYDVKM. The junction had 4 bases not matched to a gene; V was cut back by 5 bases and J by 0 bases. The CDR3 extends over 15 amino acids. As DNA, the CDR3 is TGTGCCAGCAGTAATCGGACTAGCTCCTACAATGAGCAGTTCTTC. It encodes CASSNRTSSYNEQFF.

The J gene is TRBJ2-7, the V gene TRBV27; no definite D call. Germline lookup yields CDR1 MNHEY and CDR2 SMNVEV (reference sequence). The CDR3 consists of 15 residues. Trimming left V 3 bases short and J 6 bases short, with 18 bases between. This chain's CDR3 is CASSFNRWVAFEQYF. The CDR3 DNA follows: TGTGCCAGCAGTTTTAATAGATGGGTTGCTTTCGAGCAGTACTTC.

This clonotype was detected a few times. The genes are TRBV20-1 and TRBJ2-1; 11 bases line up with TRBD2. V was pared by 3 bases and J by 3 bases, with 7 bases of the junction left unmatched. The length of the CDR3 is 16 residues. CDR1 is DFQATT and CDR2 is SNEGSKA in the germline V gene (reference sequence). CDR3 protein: CSASLTSGAHYNEQFF. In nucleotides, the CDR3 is TGCAGTGCTAGTCTGACTAGCGGGGCTCACTACAATGAGCAGTTCTTC.

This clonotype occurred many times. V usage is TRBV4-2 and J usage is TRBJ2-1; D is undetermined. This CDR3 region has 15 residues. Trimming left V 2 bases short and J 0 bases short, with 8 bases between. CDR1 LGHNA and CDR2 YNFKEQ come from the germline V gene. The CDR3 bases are TGTGCCAGCAGCCAATCCAGAAGCTCCTACAATGAGCAGTTCTTC. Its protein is CASSQSRSSYNEQFF.

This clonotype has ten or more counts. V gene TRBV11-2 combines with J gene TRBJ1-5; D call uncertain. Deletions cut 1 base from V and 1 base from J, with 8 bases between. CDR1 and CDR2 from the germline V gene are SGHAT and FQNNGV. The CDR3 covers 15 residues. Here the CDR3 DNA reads TGTGCCAGCAGCTTAGTCTCGGTGAGCAATCAGCCCCAGCATTTT. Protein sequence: CASSLVSVSNQPQHF.

CDR3 region: CASSYSGGQETQYF. The CDR3 DNA is TGTGCCAGCAGTTACAGCGGCGGGCAAGAGACCCAGTACTTC. The chain couples TRBV6-5 to TRBJ2-5; tentatively, D is TRBD2 (5 bases). Trimming took off 2 bases at V and 2 bases at J, with 9 bases between the two ends. The CDR3 is 14 residues long. Germline V lookup: CDR1 MNHEY, CDR2 SVGAGI.

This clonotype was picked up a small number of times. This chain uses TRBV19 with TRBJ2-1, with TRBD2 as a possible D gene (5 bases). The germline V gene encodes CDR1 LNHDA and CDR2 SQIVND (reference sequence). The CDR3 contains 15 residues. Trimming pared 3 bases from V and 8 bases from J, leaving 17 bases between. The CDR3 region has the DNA TGTGCCAGTAGTATCCCCCGGAACGCCGGGGATGAGCAGTTCTTC. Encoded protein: CASSIPRNAGDEQFF.